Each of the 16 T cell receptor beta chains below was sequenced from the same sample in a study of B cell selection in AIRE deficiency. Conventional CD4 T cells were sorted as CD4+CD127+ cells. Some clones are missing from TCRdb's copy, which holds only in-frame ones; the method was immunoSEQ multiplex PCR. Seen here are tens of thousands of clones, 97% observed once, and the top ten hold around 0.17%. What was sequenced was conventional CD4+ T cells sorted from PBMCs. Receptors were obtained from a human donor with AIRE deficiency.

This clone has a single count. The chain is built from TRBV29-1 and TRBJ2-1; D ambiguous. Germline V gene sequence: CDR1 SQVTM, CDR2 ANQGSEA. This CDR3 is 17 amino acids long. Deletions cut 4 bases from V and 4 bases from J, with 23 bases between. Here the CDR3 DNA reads TGCAGCGTTGTTTTCCAGGCCGGACCCCTAAGGTACAATGAGCAGTTCTTC. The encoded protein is CSVVFQAGPLRYNEQFF.

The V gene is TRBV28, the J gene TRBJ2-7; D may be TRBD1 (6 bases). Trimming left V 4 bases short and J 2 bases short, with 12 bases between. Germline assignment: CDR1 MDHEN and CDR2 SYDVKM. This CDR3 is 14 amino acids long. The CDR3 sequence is CASSSGQPPYEQYF. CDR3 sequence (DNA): TGTGCCAGCAGTTCCGGACAGCCACCCTACGAGCAGTACTTC.

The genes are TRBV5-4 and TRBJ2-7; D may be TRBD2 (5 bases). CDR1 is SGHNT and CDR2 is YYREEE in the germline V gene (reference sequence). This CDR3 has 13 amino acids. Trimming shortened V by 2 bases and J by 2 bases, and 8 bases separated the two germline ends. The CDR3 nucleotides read TGTGCCAGCAGCTTCGAGGGAACCTACGAGCAGTACTTC. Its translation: CASSFEGTYEQYF.

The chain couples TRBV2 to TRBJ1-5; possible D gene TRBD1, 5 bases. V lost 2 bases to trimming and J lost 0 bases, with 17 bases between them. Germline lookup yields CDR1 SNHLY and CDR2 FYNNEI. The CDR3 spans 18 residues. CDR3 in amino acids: CASSEHGRGVYSNQPQHF. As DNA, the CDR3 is TGTGCCAGCAGTGAACACGGTCGAGGGGTTTATAGCAATCAGCCCCAGCATTTT.

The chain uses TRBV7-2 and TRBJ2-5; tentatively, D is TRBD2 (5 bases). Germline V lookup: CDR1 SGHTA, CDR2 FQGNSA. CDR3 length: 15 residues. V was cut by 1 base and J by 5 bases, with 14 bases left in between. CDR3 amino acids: CASSLGFRGGETQYF. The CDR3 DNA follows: TGTGCCAGCAGCTTAGGGTTCCGGGGTGGGGAGACCCAGTACTTC.

The CDR3 is CASSKWTSGRTHEQFF. CDR3 nucleotides: TGTGCCAGCAGTAAATGGACTAGCGGGAGAACTCATGAGCAGTTCTTC. This chain connects TRBV27 to TRBJ2-1; TRBD2 agrees at 13 bases. Germline V gene sequence: CDR1 MNHEY, CDR2 SMNVEV (reference sequence). V shed 5 bases and J 8 bases; nucleotides not matched to a gene: 9. The length of the CDR3 is 16 residues.

The CDR3 DNA reads TGTGCCAGCAGCGTAGAGGCCAGCGGAAACACCATATATTTT. Amino acid sequence: CASSVEASGNTIYF. The J gene is TRBJ1-3, the V gene TRBV9; D is ambiguous. The CDR3 consists of 14 residues. Per germline, CDR1 SGDLS and CDR2 YYNGEE. Trimming took 0 bases from V and 4 from J, leaving 8 bases between them.

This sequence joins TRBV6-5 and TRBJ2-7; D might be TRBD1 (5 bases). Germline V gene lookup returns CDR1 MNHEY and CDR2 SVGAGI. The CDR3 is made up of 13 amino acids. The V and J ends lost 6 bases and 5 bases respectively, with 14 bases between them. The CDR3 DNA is TGTGCCAGCAGGAATACAGGTTTGAACGAGCAGTACTTC. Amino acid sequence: CASRNTGLNEQYF.

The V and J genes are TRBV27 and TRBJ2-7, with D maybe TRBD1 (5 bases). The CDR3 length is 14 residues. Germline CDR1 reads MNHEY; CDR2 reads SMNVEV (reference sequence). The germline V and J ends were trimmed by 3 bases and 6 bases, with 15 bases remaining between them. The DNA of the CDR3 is TGTGCCAGCAGTTTTCAGGGTCCAACTTCCGAGCAGTACTTC. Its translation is CASSFQGPTSEQYF.

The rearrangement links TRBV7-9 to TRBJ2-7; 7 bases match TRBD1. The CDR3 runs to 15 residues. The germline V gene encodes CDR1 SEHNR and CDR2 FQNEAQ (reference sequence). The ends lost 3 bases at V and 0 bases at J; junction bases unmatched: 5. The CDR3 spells CASSFGQALSYEQYF. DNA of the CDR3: TGTGCCAGCAGCTTTGGACAGGCTCTCTCCTACGAGCAGTACTTC.

CDR3 protein: CASSLQGAMNTEAFF. DNA of the CDR3: TGTGCCAGCAGCTTACAGGGGGCGATGAACACTGAAGCTTTCTTT. The chain uses TRBV7-9 and TRBJ1-1, with 8 nucleotides matching TRBD1. CDR3 length: 15 amino acids. Germline V gene lookup returns CDR1 SEHNR and CDR2 FQNEAQ (reference sequence). After removal of 2 bases from V and 0 bases from J, the junction contained 2 bases not matched to a gene.

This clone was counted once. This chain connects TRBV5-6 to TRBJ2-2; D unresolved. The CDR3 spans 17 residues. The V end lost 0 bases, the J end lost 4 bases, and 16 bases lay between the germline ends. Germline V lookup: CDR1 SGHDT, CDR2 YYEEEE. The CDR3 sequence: CASSLAPLGPGTGELFF. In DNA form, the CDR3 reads TGTGCCAGCAGCTTGGCCCCCCTTGGACCTGGCACCGGGGAGCTGTTTTTT.

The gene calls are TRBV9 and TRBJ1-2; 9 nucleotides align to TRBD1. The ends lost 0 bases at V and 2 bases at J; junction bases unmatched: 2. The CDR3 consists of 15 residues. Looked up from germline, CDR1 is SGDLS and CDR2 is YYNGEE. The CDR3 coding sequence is TGTGCCAGCAGCGTAGCCGGACAGGGGAACTATGGCTACACCTTC. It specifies CASSVAGQGNYGYTF.

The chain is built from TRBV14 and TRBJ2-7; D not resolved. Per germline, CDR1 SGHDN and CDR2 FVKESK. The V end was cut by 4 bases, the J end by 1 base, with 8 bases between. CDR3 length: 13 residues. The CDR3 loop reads CASSPRGSYEQYF. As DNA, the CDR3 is TGTGCCAGCAGCCCCCGTGGGTCCTACGAGCAGTACTTC.

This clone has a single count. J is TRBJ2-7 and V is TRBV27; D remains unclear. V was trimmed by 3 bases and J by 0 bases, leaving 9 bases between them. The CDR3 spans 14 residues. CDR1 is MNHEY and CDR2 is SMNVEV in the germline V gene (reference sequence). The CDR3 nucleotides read TGTGCCAGCAGTTTCCCGGAAAACTCCTACGAGCAGTACTTC. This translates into CASSFPENSYEQYF.

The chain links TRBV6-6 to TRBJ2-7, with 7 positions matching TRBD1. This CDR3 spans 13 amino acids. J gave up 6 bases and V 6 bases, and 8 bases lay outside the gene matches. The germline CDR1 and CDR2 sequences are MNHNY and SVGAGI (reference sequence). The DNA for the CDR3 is TGTGCCAGCAGAGATGGACAGGTTCGCGAGCAGTACTTC. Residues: CASRDGQVREQYF.